This T cell receptor (beta chain) was recovered during a study of T cell responses to AZD1222 COVID-19 vaccine. Study results and limitations: In a largely white British group with more females than males, clonal diversity was possibly underestimated. Repertoire collection took place solely once the T cell response had peaked.

This clone was found a few times. Its antigen is unknown. Repertoires were generated with immunoSEQ multiplex PCR, while TCRdb's copy carries only in-frame clones and drops some. The sample holds roughly 150,000 clones; approximately 90% are singletons and the top ten take just over 5%. In germline, CDR1 is SEHNR, CDR2 FQNEAQ (reference sequence). The CDR3 runs 16 residues. V lost 5 bases, J lost 4 bases, and 20 bases lay in between. The sample was peripheral blood, taken on day 0 of AZD1222 vaccination. The chain uses TRBV7-9 and TRBJ1-2; perhaps TRBD1 as D (5 bases). The source is an adult in good health. The chain's CDR3 is CASSGSGYHGTYGYTF. Here the CDR3 DNA reads TGTGCCAGCAGCGGGTCTGGATACCATGGGACCTATGGCTACACCTTC.